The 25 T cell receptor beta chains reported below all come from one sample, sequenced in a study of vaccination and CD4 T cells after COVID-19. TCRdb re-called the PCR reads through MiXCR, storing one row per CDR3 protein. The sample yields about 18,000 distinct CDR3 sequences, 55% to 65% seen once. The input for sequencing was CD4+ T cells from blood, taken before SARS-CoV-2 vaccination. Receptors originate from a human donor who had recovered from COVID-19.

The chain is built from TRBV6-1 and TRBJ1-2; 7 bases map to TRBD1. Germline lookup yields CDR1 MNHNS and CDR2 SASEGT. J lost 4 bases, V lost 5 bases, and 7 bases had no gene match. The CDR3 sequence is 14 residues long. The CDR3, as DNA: TGTGCCAGCAGTCCTCAACAGGGGAGCTATGGCTACACCTTC. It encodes CASSPQQGSYGYTF.

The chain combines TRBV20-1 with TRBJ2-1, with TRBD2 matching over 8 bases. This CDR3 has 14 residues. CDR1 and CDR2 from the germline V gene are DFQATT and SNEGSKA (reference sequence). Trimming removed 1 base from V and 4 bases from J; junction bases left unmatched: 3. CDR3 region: CSARVLADYNEQFF. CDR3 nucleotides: TGCAGTGCTAGAGTACTAGCGGATTACAATGAGCAGTTCTTC.

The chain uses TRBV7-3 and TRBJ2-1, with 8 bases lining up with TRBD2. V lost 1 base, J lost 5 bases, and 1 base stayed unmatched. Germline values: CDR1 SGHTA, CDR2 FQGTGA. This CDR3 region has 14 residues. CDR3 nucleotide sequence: TGTGCCAGCAGCTTAAGCGGGAGGAACAATGAGCAGTTCTTC. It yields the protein CASSLSGRNNEQFF.

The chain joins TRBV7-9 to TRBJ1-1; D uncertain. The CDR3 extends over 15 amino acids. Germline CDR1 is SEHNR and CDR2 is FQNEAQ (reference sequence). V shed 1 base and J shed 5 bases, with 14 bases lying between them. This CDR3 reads CASSLGAWSSTEAFF. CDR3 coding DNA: TGTGCCAGCAGCTTAGGCGCCTGGTCCTCAACTGAAGCTTTCTTT.

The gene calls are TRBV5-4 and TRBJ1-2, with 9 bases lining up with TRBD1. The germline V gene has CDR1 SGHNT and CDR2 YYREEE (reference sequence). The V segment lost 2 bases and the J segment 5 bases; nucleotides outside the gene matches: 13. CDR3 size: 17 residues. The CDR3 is CASSFGTGPQYKYGYTF. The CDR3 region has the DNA TGTGCCAGCAGCTTCGGGACAGGGCCCCAGTACAAATATGGCTACACCTTC.

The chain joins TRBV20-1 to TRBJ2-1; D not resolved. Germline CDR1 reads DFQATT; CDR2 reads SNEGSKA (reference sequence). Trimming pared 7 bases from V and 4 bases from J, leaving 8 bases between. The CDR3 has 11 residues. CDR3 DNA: TGCAGTGGGTTCGCATACAATGAGCAGTTCTTC. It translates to CSGFAYNEQFF.

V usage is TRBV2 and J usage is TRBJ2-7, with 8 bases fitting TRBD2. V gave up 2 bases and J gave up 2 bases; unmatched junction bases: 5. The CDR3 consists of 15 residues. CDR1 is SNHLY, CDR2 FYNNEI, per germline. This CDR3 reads CASSESSGRTYEQYF. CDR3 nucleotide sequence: TGTGCCAGCAGTGAATCTAGCGGGCGGACCTACGAGCAGTACTTC.

As DNA, the CDR3 is TGTGCCAGCAATGTACGGGGATCGAATCAGCCCCAGCATTTT. Translating gives CASNVRGSNQPQHF. The chain employs TRBV2 and TRBJ1-5; no definite D call. Trimming shortened V by 7 bases and J by 4 bases, and 14 bases separated the two germline ends. The CDR3 spans 14 residues. Germline assignment: CDR1 SNHLY and CDR2 FYNNEI.

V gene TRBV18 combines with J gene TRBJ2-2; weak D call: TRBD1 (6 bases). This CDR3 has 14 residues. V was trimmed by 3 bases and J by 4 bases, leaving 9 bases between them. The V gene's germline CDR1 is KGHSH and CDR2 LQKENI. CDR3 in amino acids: CASSPRRGTGELFF. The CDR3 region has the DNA TGTGCCAGCTCACCGCGCAGGGGCACCGGGGAGCTGTTTTTT.

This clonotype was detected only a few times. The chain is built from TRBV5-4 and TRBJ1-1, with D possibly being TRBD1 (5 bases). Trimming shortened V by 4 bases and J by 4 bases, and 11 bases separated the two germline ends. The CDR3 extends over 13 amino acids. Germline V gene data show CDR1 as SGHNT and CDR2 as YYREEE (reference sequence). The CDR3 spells CASSVRGPTEAFF. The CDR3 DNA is TGTGCCAGCAGCGTTCGGGGCCCCACTGAAGCTTTCTTT.

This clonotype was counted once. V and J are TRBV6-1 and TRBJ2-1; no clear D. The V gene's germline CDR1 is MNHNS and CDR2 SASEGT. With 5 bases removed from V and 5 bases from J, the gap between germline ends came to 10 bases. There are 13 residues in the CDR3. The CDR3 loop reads CASSRPEHNEQFF. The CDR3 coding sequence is TGTGCCAGCAGTCGCCCGGAGCACAATGAGCAGTTCTTC.

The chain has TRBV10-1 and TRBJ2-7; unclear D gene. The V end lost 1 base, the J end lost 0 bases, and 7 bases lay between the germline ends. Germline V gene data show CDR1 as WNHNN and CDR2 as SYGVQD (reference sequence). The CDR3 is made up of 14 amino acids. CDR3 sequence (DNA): TGCGCCAGCAGTGAGTACGCGAGCTCCTACGAGCAGTACTTC. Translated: CASSEYASSYEQYF.

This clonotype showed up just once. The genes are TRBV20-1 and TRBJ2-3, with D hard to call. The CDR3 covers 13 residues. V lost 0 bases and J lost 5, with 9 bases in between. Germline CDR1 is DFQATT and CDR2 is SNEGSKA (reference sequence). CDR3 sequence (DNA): TGCAGTGCTAGAGATCATGAGAAAGATACGCAGTATTTT. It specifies CSARDHEKDTQYF.

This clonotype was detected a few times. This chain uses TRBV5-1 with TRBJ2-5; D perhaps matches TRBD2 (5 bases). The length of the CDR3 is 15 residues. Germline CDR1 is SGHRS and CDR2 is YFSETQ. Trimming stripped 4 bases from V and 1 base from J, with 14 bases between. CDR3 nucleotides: TGCGCCAGCAGCGCGGGCGCGTCATCCCAAGAGACCCAGTACTTC. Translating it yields CASSAGASSQETQYF.

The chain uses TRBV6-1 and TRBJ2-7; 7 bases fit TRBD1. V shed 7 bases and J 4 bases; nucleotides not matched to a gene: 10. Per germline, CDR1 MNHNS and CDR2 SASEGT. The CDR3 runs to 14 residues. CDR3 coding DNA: TGTGCCAGCACCCGGTCGGACAGGCGATACGAGCAGTACTTC. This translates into CASTRSDRRYEQYF.

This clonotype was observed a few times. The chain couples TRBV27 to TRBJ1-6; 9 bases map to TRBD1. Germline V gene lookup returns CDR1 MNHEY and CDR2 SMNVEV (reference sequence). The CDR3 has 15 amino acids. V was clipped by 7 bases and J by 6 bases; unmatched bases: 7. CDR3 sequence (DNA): TGTGCCAGCACCCGGACAGGGGACCGTAATTCACCCCTCCACTTT. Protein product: CASTRTGDRNSPLHF.

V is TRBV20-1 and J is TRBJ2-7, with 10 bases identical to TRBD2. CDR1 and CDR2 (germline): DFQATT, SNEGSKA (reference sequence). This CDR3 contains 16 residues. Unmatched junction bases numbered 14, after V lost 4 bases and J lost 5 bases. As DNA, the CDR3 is TGCAGTGCTATAGGGAATCTAGCGGGAGTTACCCACGAGCAGTACTTC. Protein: CSAIGNLAGVTHEQYF.

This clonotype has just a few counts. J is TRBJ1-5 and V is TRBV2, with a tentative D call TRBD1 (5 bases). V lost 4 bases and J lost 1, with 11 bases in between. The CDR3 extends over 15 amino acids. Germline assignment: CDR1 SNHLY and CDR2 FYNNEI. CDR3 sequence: CASSGTWGSNQPQHF. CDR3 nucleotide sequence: TGTGCCAGCAGTGGGACATGGGGGAGCAATCAGCCCCAGCATTTT.

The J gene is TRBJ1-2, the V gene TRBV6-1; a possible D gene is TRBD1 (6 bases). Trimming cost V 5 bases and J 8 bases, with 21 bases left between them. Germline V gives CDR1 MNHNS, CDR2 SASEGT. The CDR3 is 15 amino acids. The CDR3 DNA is TGTGCCAGCAGTCCCCCAGGGGTACCCTCGATGGGCTACACCTTC. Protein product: CASSPPGVPSMGYTF.

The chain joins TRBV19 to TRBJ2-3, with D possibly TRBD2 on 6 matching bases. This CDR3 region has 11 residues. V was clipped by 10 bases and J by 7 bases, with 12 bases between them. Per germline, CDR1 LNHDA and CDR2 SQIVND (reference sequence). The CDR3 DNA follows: TGTGCCACCGCGGCGGGATATACGCAGTATTTT. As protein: CATAAGYTQYF.

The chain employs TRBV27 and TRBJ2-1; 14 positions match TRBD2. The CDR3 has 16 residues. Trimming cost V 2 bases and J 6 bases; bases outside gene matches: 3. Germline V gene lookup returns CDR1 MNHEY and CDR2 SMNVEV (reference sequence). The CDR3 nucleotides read TGTGCCAGCAGTTTACCCGGGACTAGCGGGAGCAATGAGCAGTTCTTC. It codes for CASSLPGTSGSNEQFF.

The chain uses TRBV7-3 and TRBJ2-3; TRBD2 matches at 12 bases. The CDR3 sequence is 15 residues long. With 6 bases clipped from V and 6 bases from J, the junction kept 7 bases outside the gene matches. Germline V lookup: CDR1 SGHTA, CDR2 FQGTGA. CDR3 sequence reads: CASRHLAGGPDTQYF. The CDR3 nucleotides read TGTGCCAGCAGACATCTAGCGGGAGGGCCGGATACGCAGTATTTT.

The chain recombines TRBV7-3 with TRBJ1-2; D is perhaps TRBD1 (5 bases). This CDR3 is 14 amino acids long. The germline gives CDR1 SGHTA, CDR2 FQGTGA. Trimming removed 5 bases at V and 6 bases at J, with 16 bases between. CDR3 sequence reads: CASSGASRRDGYTF. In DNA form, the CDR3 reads TGTGCCAGCAGCGGGGCGTCTAGGAGGGATGGCTACACCTTC.

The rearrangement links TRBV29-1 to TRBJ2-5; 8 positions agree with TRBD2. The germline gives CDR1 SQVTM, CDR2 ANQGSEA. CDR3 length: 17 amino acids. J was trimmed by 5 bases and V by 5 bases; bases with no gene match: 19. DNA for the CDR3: TGCAGCGTTCTTTTGGCTAGCGGGCACGTCCTAGGGGAGACCCAGTACTTC. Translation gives CSVLLASGHVLGETQYF.

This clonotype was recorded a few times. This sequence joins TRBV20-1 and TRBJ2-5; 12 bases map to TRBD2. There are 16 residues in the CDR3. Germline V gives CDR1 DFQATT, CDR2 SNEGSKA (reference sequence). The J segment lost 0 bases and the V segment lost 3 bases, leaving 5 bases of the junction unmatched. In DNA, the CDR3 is TGCAGTGCTAGGGCTAGCGGGAGGGCGTACCAAGAGACCCAGTACTTC. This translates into CSARASGRAYQETQYF.